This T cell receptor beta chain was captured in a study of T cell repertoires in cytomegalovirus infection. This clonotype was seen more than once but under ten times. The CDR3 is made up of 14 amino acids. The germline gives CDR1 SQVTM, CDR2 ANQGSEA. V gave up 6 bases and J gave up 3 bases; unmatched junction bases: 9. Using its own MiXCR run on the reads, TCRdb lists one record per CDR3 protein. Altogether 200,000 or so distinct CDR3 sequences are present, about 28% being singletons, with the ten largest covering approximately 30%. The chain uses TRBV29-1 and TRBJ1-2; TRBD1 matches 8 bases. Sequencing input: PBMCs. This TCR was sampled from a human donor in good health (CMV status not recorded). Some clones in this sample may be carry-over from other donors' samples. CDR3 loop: CSVARTGTDYGYTF. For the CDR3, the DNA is TGCAGCGTGGCCAGGACAGGGACAGACTATGGCTACACCTTC. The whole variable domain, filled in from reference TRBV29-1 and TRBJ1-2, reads SAVISQKPSRDICQRGTSLTIQCQVDSQVTMMFWYRQQPGQSLTLIATANQGSEATYESGFVIDKFPISRPNLTFSTLTVSNMSPEDSSIYLCSVARTGTDYGYTFGSGTRLTVV.